A single sample gave rise to the 11 T cell receptor beta chains below, sequenced in a study of T cell clonality in common variable immunodeficiency. Produced via immunoSEQ multiplex PCR; TCRdb's table is partial and in-frame only. Recorded here are 50,000 to 60,000 clones, with no singletons, and the ten leading clones hold 1.8%. Sequencing was done on a sample of peripheral blood mononuclear cells. These receptor sequences come from a person aged 18 to 70 in good health.

This clone was detected many times. The read terminates 3 residues ahead of where the CDR3 ends, so the germline J gene completes it. The chain has TRBV20-1 and TRBJ1-2, with D unresolved. The CDR3 contains 14 residues. Germline loops: CDR1 DFQATT, CDR2 SNEGSKA (reference sequence). The CDR3 sequence is CSARRREINNDYTF. Partial CDR3 DNA: TGCAGTGCTAGAAGGCGGGAGATCAACAATGAC.

This clone has at least ten counts. Read coverage stops 3 residues before the CDR3 terminus; the germline J gene supplies the remainder. The genes are TRBV19 and TRBJ2-7, with D maybe TRBD2 (6 bases). V lost 6 bases and J 4 bases, leaving 10 bases between the germline ends. CDR1 is LNHDA and CDR2 is SQIVND in the germline V gene (reference sequence). The CDR3 contains 12 residues. CDR3 DNA (partial): TGTGCCAGTAGCCGGGACTTTTACGAG. Its protein is CASSRDFYE. The CDR3 in full is CASSRDFYEQYF.

This clone has at least ten counts. The read falls 3 residues short of the CDR3 end, and the missing part is taken from the germline J gene. The rearrangement links TRBV20-1 to TRBJ1-2; D ambiguous. Germline V lookup: CDR1 DFQATT, CDR2 SNEGSKA (reference sequence). V dropped 6 bases and J dropped 3 bases, with 17 bases sitting between them. This CDR3 region has 14 residues. The CDR3 sequence: CSARGIRSDYGYTF. The covered CDR3 bases are TGCAGTGCGCGCGGGATTCGATCCGACTATGGC.

Ten or more counts support this clone. From the germline J gene comes the end of the CDR3, since the read stops 3 residues before it. The V call is TRBV5-1, the J call TRBJ2-1; the match to TRBD1 covers 7 bases. CDR1 is SGHRS and CDR2 is YFSETQ in the germline V gene. This CDR3 comprises 15 residues. J gave up 5 bases and V 4 bases, and 9 bases lay outside the gene matches. The CDR3 loop is CASSGPDRLNNEQFF. The CDR3 DNA, read in part, is TGCGCCAGCAGCGGCCCGGACAGGCTAAACAATGAG.

This clone was recorded many times. The CDR3 end is not reached by the read, which stops 3 residues before it; the germline J gene fills it in. The chain employs TRBV7-2 and TRBJ2-1; D might be TRBD2 (6 bases). The CDR3 is 15 amino acids. In germline, CDR1 is SGHTA, CDR2 FQGNSA. Trimming removed 2 bases from V and 9 bases from J, with 17 bases in between. CDR3 sequence: CASSLISGGMGEQFF. The part of the CDR3 DNA that was read is TGTGCCAGCAGCTTAATCTCTGGCGGGATGGGTGAG.

This clone was counted ten times or more. The read comes to an end 3 residues before the CDR3 does, leaving the germline J gene to fill in the end. The rearrangement links TRBV30 to TRBJ2-1; D possibly corresponds to TRBD2 (6 bases). Per the germline V gene, CDR1 is GTSNPN and CDR2 is SVGIG (reference sequence). Trimming took off 3 bases at V and 7 bases at J, with 37 bases between the two ends. This CDR3 has 21 amino acids. The CDR3 here is CAWRAGVGAGTPFPQLNEQFF. CDR3 bases read: TGTGCCTGGAGAGCAGGCGTCGGGGCAGGGACTCCTTTTCCACAATTAAATGAG.

There are many counts of this clone. From the germline J gene comes the end of the CDR3, since the read stops 3 residues before it. The chain employs TRBV30 and TRBJ2-1, with no clear D. The CDR3 length is 13 residues. Germline V gene data show CDR1 as GTSNPN and CDR2 as SVGIG (reference sequence). V was trimmed by 2 bases and J by 3 bases, leaving 8 bases between them. This CDR3 reads CAWSTDDYNEQFF. The covered CDR3 bases are TGTGCCTGGAGTACAGATGACTACAATGAG.

This clone showed up just a few times. The observed sequence ends 3 residues before the CDR3 terminus, with the missing tail filled in from the germline J gene. This rearrangement joins TRBV11-2 to TRBJ2-5, with 7 bases aligning to TRBD1. The CDR3 is 15 amino acids. Germline-derived CDR1 and CDR2 are SGHAT and FQNNGV. With V trimmed by 4 bases and J by 4 bases, 9 bases remained unmatched. CDR3 amino acids: CASSSLDHRGETQYF. Partial CDR3 DNA: TGTGCCAGCAGCTCCCTTGATCACAGGGGAGAGACC.

This clone was recorded many times. Partial CDR3 DNA: TGTGCCAGTAGTACCCGACAGTTTGGGATGTATGGC. Its translation is CASSTRQFGMYG. From start to end, the CDR3 is CASSTRQFGMYGYTF. The chain couples TRBV19 to TRBJ1-2; D might be TRBD1 (5 bases). The read comes to an end 3 residues before the CDR3 does, leaving the germline J gene to fill in the end. This CDR3 has 15 residues. Germline CDR1 is LNHDA and CDR2 is SQIVND (reference sequence). V was shortened by 4 bases and J by 5 bases, with 17 bases between the two germline ends.

This clone was counted many times. The read gets to within 3 residues of the CDR3 end, and the germline J gene fills in the rest. This chain joins TRBV7-2 and TRBJ2-7; 8 bases are shared with TRBD1. This CDR3 has 14 amino acids. Germline V lookup: CDR1 SGHTA, CDR2 FQGNSA. Trimming took 4 bases from V and 5 from J; bases not matched to a gene: 7. Here the CDR3 reads CASSSRQGTNEQYF. The part of the CDR3 DNA that was read is TGTGCCAGCAGCTCACGACAGGGGACCAACGAG.

This clone was observed at least ten times. The read stops 3 residues short of the end of the CDR3; the missing end is completed from the germline J gene. The chain is built from TRBV4-1 and TRBJ2-2; D gene uncertain. V was clipped by 6 bases and J by 3 bases, with 17 bases between them. CDR3 length: 16 residues. Germline CDR1 is MGHRA and CDR2 is YSYEKL. The CDR3 sequence is CASRPVAGLDTGELFF. CDR3 DNA (partial): TGCGCCAGCAGACCTGTAGCCGGGTTGGACACCGGGGAG.